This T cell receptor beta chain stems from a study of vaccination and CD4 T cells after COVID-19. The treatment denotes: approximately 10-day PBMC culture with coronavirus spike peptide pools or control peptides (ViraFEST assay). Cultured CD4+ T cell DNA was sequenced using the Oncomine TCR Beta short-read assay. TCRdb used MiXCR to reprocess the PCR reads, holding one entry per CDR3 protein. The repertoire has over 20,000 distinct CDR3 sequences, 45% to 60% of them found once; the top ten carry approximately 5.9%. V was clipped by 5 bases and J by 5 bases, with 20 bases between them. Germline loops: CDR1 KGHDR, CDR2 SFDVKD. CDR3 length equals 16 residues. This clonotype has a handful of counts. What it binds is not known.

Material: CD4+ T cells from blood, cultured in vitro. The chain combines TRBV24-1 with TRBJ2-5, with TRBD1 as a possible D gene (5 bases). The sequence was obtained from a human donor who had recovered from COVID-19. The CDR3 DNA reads TGTGCCACCAGTGCCGTAGGACAAGGTCATTCCGAGACCCAGTACTTC. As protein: CATSAVGQGHSETQYF.